Listed below are T cell receptor beta chains from one sample, sequenced in a study of T cell changes during pregnancy in multiple sclerosis. The data were produced by immunoSEQ multiplex PCR, yet TCRdb's version contains in-frame clones alone and is incomplete. The sample includes some 100,000 clones, roughly 90% seen only once; the top ten take approximately 2%. Source: peripheral blood, taken after pregnancy. The receptors were gathered from a female donor with multiple sclerosis, enrolled in a pregnancy study. CDR3s include the opening cysteine and the closing phenylalanine or tryptophan. D genes are given only for firm matches. For some rows the clone size is stated as once, few or many, or as a class when expanded; others skip it.

abundance	j_gene	v_gene	d_gene	CDR3aa	CDR3nt
.	TRBJ2-4	TRBV5-1	.	CASQGDSWVGALAKNIQYF	TGCGCCAGCCAAGGTGACTCCTGGGTAGGCGCCCTAGCCAAAAACATTCAGTACTTC
.	TRBJ1-4	TRBV15	TRBD1	CATSRDLRGGEKLFF	TGTGCCACCAGCAGAGATCTCCGAGGGGGCGAAAAACTGTTTTTT
.	TRBJ2-5	TRBV4-1	TRBD2	CASSQLAGGIETQYF	TGCGCCAGCAGCCAGCTAGCGGGGGGGATCGAGACCCAGTACTTC
.	TRBJ2-1	TRBV5-1	TRBD2	CASSTSGLAGLNEQFF	TGCGCCAGCAGCACGAGCGGACTAGCGGGATTAAATGAGCAGTTCTTC
.	TRBJ2-1	TRBV11-1	.	CASSPRSNNEQFF	TGTGCCAGCAGCCCCAGAAGTAACAATGAGCAGTTCTTC
once	TRBJ1-1	TRBV2	TRBD1	CASSGTGITEAFF	TGTGCCAGCAGTGGGACAGGGATCACTGAAGCTTTCTTT
.	TRBJ2-1	TRBV5-8	.	CASSFPGLLGNEQFF	TGTGCCAGCAGCTTCCCGGGACTCCTCGGCAATGAGCAGTTCTTC
.	TRBJ2-1	TRBV6-5	TRBD2	CASSYTGLAGGNEQFF	TGTGCCAGCAGTTACACGGGGCTAGCGGGAGGCAATGAGCAGTTCTTC
.	TRBJ1-4	TRBV7-8	TRBD1	CASSPDYGTGKGVNEKLFF	TGTGCCAGCAGCCCGGACTATGGGACAGGGAAGGGGGTTAATGAAAAACTGTTTTTT
.	TRBJ2-1	TRBV6-1	TRBD2	CASSRPLAGGGEQFF	TGTGCCAGCAGCCGGCCCTTAGCGGGAGGGGGAGAGCAGTTCTTC
.	TRBJ1-5	TRBV12-5	.	CASGLVTGYQPQHF	TGTGCTAGTGGTTTGGTAACCGGGTATCAGCCCCAGCATTTT
.	TRBJ1-1	TRBV30	.	CAWSPTPNTEAFF	TGTGCCTGGAGCCCGACACCGAACACTGAAGCTTTCTTT
.	TRBJ2-3	TRBV7-9	TRBD2	CASSRASGGSTDTQYF	TGTGCCAGCAGCCGCGCTAGCGGGGGCAGCACAGATACGCAGTATTTT
.	TRBJ2-1	TRBV18	TRBD2	CASSSTSGSYNEQFF	TGTGCCAGCTCTTCGACTAGCGGGAGTTACAATGAGCAGTTCTTC
.	TRBJ2-5	TRBV5-1	.	CASSLEGGVLETQYF	TGCGCCAGCAGCTTGGAAGGGGGAGTGCTGGAGACCCAGTACTTC
.	TRBJ2-7	TRBV5-4	TRBD2	CASSLSGTHEQYF	TGTGCCAGCAGCTTGAGCGGGACTCACGAGCAGTACTTC